This T cell receptor (beta chain) came from a study of technical replicates of blood from a handful of donors. Data came from immunoSEQ multiplex PCR; TCRdb stores just in-frame clones and leaves some out. In the table there are 15,000 to 20,000 clones, roughly 91% of which are singletons. Turning to this clone: The sample has other DNA sequences that encode this CDR3 too.

CDR1 is DFQATT, CDR2 SNEGSKA, per germline (reference sequence). V lost 3 bases and J 6 bases, leaving 6 bases between the germline ends. CDR3 length: 11 amino acids. The material sequenced was PBMCs. The clonotype originates from a human donor in good health. This chain joins TRBV20-1 and TRBJ2-1; no firm D call. The CDR3 loop is CSARTSNEQFF. In DNA, the CDR3 is TGCAGTGCTAGGACAAGCAATGAGCAGTTCTTC.